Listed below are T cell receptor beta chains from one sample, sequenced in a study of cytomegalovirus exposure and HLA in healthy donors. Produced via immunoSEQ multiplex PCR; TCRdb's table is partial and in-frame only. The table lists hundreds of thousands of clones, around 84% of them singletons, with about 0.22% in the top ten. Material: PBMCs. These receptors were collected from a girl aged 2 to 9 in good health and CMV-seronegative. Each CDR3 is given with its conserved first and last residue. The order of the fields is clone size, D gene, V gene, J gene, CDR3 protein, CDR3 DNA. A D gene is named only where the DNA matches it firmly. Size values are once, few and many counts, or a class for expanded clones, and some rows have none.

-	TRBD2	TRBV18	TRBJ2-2	CASSLGLAGPNTGELFF	TGTGCCAGCTCACTGGGACTAGCGGGACCGAACACCGGGGAGCTGTTTTTT
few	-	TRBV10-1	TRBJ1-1	CASSGGPGDEAFF	TGCGCCAGCAGTGGGGGGCCCGGGGACGAAGCTTTCTTT
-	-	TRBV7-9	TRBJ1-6	CASSLGAGDNSPLHF	TGTGCCAGCAGCTTAGGAGCCGGGGATAATTCACCCCTCCACTTT
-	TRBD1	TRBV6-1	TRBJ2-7	CASRRGQGYYEQYF	TGTGCCAGCAGGAGAGGACAGGGCTACTACGAGCAGTACTTC
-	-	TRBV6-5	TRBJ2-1	CASRRAGNSYNEQFF	TGTGCCAGCAGAAGAGCGGGTAACTCCTACAATGAGCAGTTCTTC
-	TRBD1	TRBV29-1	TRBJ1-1	CSLRGQGEIEAFF	TGCAGCCTGAGGGGCCAGGGGGAAATTGAAGCTTTCTTT
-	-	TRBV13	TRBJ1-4	CASSFGRNEKLFF	TGTGCCAGCAGCTTTGGCCGTAATGAAAAACTGTTTTTT
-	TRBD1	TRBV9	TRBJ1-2	CASRDRDGYTF	TGTGCCAGCAGGGACAGGGATGGCTACACCTTC
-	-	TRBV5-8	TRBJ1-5	CASSLMLRGKSNQPQHF	TGTGCCAGCAGCTTGATGTTGCGGGGCAAAAGCAATCAGCCCCAGCATTTT
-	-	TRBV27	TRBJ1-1	CASRDIGWSLTEAFF	TGTGCCAGCAGGGACATAGGCTGGTCATTAACTGAAGCTTTCTTT
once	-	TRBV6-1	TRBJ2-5	CASSELGRETQYF	TGTGCCAGCAGTGAATTGGGCAGAGAGACCCAGTACTTC
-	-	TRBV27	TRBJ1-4	CASSLLGGAREKLFF	TGTGCCAGCAGTTTATTGGGGGGGGCGCGTGAAAAACTGTTTTTT
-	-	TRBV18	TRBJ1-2	CASSPTTKGHYGYTF	TGTGCCAGCTCACCGACTACGAAGGGCCACTATGGCTACACCTTC
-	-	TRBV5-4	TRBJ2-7	CASSLENGGGESYEQYF	TGTGCCAGCAGCTTGGAGAATGGTGGCGGGGAATCCTACGAGCAGTACTTC
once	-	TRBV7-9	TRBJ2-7	CASSLSGTGYEQYF	TGTGCCAGCAGCTTATCCGGAACCGGGTACGAGCAGTACTTC
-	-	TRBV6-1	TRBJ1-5	CASSGVTFEPQHF	TGTGCCAGCAGCGGTGTCACGTTTGAGCCCCAGCATTTT
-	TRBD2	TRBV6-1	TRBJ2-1	CASRSSGSGHEQFF	TGTGCCAGCAGGTCTAGCGGGAGTGGCCATGAGCAGTTCTTC
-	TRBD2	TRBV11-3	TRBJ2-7	CASSPTSGRADEQYF	TGTGCCAGCAGCCCCACGAGCGGGAGGGCCGACGAGCAGTACTTC
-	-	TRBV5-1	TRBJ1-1	CASSPSQRTQNTEAFF	TGCGCCAGCAGCCCCTCCCAACGTACACAGAACACTGAAGCTTTCTTT
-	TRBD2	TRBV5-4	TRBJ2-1	CASSSMREGLNEQFF	TGTGCCAGCAGCTCCATGCGGGAGGGCCTCAATGAGCAGTTCTTC
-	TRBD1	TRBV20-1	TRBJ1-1	CSAKGQGEAFF	TGCAGTGCTAAAGGACAGGGTGAAGCTTTCTTT
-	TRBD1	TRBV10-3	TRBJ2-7	CAISSGTGSYEQYF	TGTGCCATCAGTTCCGGGACAGGGTCCTACGAGCAGTACTTC
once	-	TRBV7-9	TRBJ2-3	CASSLTPSTDTQYF	TGTGCCAGCAGCTTGACACCTAGCACAGATACGCAGTATTTT
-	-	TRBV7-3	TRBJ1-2	CASSLGLNYGYTF	TGTGCCAGCAGCTTGGGACTTAACTATGGCTACACCTTC
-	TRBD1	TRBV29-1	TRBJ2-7	CSVLDRGSYYEQYF	TGCAGCGTCCTGGACAGGGGTTCTTACTACGAGCAGTACTTC
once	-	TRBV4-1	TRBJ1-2	CASSQDFRGSYGYTF	TGCGCCAGCAGCCAAGATTTTCGGGGGTCCTATGGCTACACCTTC
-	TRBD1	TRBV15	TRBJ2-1	CATSRDPPGQVSYNEQFF	TGTGCCACCAGCAGAGATCCCCCCGGACAGGTCTCCTACAATGAGCAGTTCTTC
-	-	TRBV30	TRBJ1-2	CAWTLHRVEVYGYTF	TGTGCCTGGACTCTCCACAGGGTGGAGGTCTATGGCTACACCTTC
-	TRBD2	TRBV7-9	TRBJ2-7	CASSPTSGRYEQYF	TGTGCCAGCAGCCCAACTAGCGGGAGATACGAGCAGTACTTC
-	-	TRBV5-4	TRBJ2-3	CASSPGQITSTDTQYF	TGTGCCAGCAGTCCCGGACAGATAACTAGCACAGATACGCAGTATTTT
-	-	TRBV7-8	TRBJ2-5	CASSLATGGGETQYF	TGTGCCAGCAGCTTAGCGACCGGGGGAGGAGAGACCCAGTACTTC
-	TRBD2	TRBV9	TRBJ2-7	CASSVATSLAAYEQYF	TGTGCCAGCAGCGTAGCTACTTCACTAGCGGCCTACGAGCAGTACTTC
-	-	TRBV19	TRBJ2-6	CASSVKDSPWAVGANVLTF	TGTGCCAGTAGTGTAAAAGACAGCCCCTGGGCGGTCGGGGCCAACGTCCTGACTTTC